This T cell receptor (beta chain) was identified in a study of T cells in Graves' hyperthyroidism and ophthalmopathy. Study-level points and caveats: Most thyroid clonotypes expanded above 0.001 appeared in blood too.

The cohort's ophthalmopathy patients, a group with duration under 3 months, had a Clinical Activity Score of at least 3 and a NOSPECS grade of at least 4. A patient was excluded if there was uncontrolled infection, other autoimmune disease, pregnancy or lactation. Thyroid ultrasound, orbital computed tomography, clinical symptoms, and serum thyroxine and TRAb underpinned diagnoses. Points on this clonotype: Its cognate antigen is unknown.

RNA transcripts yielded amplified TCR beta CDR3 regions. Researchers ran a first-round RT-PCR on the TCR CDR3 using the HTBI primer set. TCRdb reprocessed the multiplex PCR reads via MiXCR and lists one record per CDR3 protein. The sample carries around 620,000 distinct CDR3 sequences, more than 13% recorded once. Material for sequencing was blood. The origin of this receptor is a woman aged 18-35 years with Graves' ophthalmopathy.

CDR3 residues: CASSLKALASYEQYF. DNA of the CDR3: TGTGCCAGCAGCTTAAAGGCTCTAGCGTCGTACGAGCAGTACTTC. V is TRBV11-1 and J is TRBJ2-7, with TRBD2 as a possible D gene (6 bases). Trimming stripped 2 bases from V and 4 bases from J, with 15 bases between. The V gene's germline CDR1 is SGHAT and CDR2 FQDESV (reference sequence). This CDR3 is built from 15 residues.